The sequence of this T cell receptor (beta chain) was determined in a study of naive and memory T cell subsets. Adult healthy volunteers gave 2.5 ml peripheral blood for whole-blood RNA. Input was roughly 1 to 1000 ng of DNase-treated total RNA without cell sorting. General study points: The RNA method is potentially sensitive to activation and differentiation changes.

Blood and skin TCR RNA was reverse transcribed with alpha and beta constant primers. TCRdb re-derived calls from the 5' RACE reads in MiXCR, one entry per CDR3 protein. The data hold 20,000 to 25,000 distinct CDR3 sequences, with 4.2% observed a single time. The CDR3 sequence is 17 residues long. V was cut by 1 base and J by 0 bases, with 13 bases left in between. The germline V gene has CDR1 MNHNS and CDR2 SASEGT. This clonotype was counted many times. Antigen unknown. This chain links TRBV6-1 with TRBJ2-1; unclear D gene. The sequence was collected from a male donor in good health. CDR3 nucleotides: TGTGCCAGCAGTGAAGTAGTAGGGTCCAGCTCCTACAATGAGCAGTTCTTC. Its translation: CASSEVVGSSSYNEQFF.